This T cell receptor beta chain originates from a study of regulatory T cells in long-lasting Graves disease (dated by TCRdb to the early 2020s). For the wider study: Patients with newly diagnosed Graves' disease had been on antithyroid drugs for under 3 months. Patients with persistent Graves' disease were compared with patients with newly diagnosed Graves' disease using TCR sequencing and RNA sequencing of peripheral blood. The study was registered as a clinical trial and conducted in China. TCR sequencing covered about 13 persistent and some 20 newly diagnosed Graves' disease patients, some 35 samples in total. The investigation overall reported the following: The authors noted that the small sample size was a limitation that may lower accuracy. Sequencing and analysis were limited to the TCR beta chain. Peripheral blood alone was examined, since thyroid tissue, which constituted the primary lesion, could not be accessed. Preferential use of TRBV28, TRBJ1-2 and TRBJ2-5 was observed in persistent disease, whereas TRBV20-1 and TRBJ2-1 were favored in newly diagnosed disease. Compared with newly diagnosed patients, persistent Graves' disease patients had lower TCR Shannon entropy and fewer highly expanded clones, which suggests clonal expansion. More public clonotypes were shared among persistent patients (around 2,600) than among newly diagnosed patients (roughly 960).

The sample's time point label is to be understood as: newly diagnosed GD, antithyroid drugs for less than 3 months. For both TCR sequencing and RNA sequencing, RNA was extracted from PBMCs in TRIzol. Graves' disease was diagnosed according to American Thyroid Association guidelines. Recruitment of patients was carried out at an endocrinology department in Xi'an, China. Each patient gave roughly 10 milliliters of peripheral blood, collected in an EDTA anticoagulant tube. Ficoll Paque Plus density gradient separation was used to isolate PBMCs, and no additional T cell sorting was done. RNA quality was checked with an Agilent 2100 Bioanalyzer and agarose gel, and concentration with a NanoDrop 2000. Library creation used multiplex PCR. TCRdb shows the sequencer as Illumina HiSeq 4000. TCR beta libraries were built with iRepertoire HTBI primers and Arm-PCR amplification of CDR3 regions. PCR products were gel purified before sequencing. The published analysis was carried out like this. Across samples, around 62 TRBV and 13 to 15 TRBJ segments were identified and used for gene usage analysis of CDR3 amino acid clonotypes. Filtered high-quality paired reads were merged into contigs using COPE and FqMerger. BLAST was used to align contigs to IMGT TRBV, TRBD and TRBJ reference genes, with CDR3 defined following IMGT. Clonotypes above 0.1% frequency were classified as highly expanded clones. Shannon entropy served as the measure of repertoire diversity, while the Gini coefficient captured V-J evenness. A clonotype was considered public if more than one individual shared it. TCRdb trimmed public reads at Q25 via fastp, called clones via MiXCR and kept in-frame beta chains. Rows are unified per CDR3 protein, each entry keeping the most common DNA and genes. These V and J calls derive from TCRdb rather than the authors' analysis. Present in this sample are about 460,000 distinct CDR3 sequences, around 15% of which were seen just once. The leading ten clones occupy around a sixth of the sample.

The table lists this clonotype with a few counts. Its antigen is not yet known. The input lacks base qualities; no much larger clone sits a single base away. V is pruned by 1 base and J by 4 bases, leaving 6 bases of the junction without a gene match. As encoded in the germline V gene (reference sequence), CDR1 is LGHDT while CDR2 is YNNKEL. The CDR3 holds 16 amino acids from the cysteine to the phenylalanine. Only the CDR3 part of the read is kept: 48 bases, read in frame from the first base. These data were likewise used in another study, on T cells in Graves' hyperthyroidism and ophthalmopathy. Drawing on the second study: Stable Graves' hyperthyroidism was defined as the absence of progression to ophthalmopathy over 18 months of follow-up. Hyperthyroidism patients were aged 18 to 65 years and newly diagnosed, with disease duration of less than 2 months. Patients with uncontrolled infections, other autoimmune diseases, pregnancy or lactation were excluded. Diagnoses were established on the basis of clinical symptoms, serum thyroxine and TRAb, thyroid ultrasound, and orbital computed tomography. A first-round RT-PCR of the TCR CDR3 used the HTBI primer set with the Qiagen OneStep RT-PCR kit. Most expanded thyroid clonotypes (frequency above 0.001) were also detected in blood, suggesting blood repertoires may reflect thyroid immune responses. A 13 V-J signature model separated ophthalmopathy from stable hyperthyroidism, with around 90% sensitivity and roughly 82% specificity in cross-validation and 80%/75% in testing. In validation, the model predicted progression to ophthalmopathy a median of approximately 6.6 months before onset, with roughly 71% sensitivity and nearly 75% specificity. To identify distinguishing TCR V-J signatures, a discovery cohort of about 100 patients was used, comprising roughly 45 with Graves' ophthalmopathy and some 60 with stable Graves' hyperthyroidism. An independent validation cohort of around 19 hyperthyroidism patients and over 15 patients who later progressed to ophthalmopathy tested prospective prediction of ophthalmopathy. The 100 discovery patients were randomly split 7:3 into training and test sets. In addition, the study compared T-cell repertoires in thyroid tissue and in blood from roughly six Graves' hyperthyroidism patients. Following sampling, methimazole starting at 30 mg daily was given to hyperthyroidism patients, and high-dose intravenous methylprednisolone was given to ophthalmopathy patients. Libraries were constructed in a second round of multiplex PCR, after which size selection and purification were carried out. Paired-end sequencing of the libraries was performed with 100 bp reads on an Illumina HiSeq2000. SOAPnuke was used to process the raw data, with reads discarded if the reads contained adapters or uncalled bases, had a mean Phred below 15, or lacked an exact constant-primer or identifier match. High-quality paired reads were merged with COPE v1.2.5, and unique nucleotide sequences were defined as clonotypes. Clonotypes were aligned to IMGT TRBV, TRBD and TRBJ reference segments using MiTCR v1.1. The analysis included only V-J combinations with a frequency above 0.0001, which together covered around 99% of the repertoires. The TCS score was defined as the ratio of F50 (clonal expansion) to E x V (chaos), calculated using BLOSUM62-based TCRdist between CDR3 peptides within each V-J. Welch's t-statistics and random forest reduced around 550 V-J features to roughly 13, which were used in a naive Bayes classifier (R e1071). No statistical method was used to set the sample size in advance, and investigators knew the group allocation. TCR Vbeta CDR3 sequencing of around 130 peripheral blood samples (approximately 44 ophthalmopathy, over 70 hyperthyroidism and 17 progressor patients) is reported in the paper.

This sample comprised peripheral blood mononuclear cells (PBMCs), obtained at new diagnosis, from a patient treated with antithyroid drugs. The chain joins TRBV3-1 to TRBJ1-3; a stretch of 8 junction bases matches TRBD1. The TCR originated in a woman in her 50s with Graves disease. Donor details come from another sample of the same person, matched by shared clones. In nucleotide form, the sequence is TGTGCCAGCAGCCAAGCCCAGGGGGCGGCAGGAAACACCATATATTTT. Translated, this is CASSQAQGAAGNTIYF.